This TCR beta chain came from a study of blood T cell repertoires in COVID-19. Study background: COVID-19 samples collected from the United States, Italy and Spain covered acute and convalescent phases.

Participants, about 18 to 90 years old, spanned around 25 US areas. Which cohort a participant joined came from the clinical history participants gave. Authors' processing steps: Scientists estimated how many nucleated cells there were by amplifying reference gene primers. Sequenced by immunoSEQ multiplex PCR; TCRdb stores in-frame clones only, minus some. The V and J calls and clone size were taken over from that table, and D and trimming were inferred from the DNA. The sample yields 250,000 to 350,000 clones, 87% seen once. The CDR3 runs to 12 residues. Germline CDR1 and CDR2: SGHNT and YENEEA. V was pared by 8 bases and J by 2 bases, with 10 bases between.

The sequenced material came from PBMCs or T cells enriched from blood (not recorded which). The clonotype originates from a young woman who had recovered from COVID-19. The rearrangement links TRBV11-3 to TRBJ2-7; D possibly corresponds to TRBD2 (5 bases). CDR3: CASGREPYEQYF. The CDR3 bases are TGTGCCAGCGGTCGGGAACCCTACGAGCAGTACTTC.